This T cell receptor beta chain was recorded in a study of blood T cell repertoires in COVID-19. On the study more broadly: Samples representing acute and convalescent COVID-19 were sourced from the United States, Italy and Spain. Sources were T cells, B-cell-depleted T cells, or PBMCs; the material itself was cDNA or gDNA.

Seattle's enrolled individuals joined amid active infection and were then monitored longitudinally. Per the authors' pipeline: Scientists estimated how many nucleated cells there were by amplifying reference gene primers. Generated by immunoSEQ multiplex PCR, the TCRdb table keeps only in-frame clones and is missing some. V and J calls and clone size are copied from that table; D and trimming were computed from the DNA. The sample gives hundreds of thousands of clones, 75% to 90% of which show up once; about 6% is in the top ten. The receptor was derived from a woman between 50 and 59 years old with COVID-19, enrolled during active disease. Sequenced: peripheral blood.

Here the CDR3 reads CASSTTQGTYTEAFF. CDR3 bases: TGTGCCAGCTCAACGACACAGGGTACGTACACTGAAGCTTTCTTT. The chain has TRBV18 and TRBJ1-1; a weak D match, TRBD1 (6 bases). The CDR3 is 15 amino acids. CDR1 KGHSH and CDR2 LQKENI come from the germline V gene. The germline V and J ends were trimmed by 5 bases and 3 bases, with 16 bases remaining between them.